The next 8 T cell receptor beta chains were all read from a single sample in a study of CD8+CD57+ T cells in acquired aplastic anemia. CDR3 and TCR beta VDJ profiling relied on genomic DNA as the template. TCRdb reprocessed the reads via MiXCR and lists one record per CDR3 protein. The sample carries over 150,000 distinct CDR3 sequences, approximately 52% recorded once. All patients picked for sequencing had shown, by flow cytometry, an expansion of CD8+CD57+ cells. The specimen sequenced was sorted CD4+, CD8+, or CD8+CD57+ T cells (not recorded which) from PBMCs. The receptors shown here come from a human donor with aplastic anemia.

As regards this clonotype: Compared with germline, one end of the junction differs, possibly owing to a read error. The chain joins TRBV20-1 to TRBJ2-3; the D gene could be TRBD1 or TRBD2 (5 bases each). From germline, CDR1 is DFQATT and CDR2 SNEGSKA (reference sequence). This CDR3 contains 15 residues. The CDR3, as DNA: TGCAGTGCTAGCCGGAGGTTAACCGGCACAGGTACGCAGTATTTT. The encoded protein is CSASRRLTGTGTQYF.

This clonotype has ten or more counts. This sequence joins TRBV2 and TRBJ2-1, with D tentatively TRBD1 or TRBD2 (5 bases each). In germline, CDR1 is SNHLY, CDR2 FYNNEI. V was shortened by 7 bases and J by 5 bases, with 6 bases between the two germline ends. CDR3 length: 11 amino acids. The chain's CDR3 is CASMGDNEQFF. The CDR3 DNA reads TGTGCCAGCATGGGGGACAATGAGCAGTTCTTC.

The chain uses TRBV29-1 and TRBJ1-1; no firm D call. This CDR3 comprises 12 residues. The germline gives CDR1 SQVTM, CDR2 ANQGSEA. V dropped 4 bases and J dropped 4 bases, with 10 bases sitting between them. The chain's CDR3 is CSVARSSTEAFF. The CDR3 DNA reads as TGCAGCGTTGCGCGAAGTTCCACTGAAGCTTTCTTT.

The chain uses TRBV7-9 and TRBJ2-7; D assignment may be TRBD1 or TRBD2 (5 bases each). The CDR3 covers 13 residues. Germline V lookup: CDR1 SEHNR, CDR2 FQNEAQ (reference sequence). The V end was cut by 5 bases, the J end by 2 bases, with 10 bases between. The CDR3 sequence is CASSGGRAYEQYF. CDR3 DNA: TGTGCCAGCAGCGGGGGAAGGGCCTACGAGCAGTACTTC.

This clonotype has at least ten counts. The junction and the germline gene differ at one end; a read error may be behind it. The V and J genes are TRBV2 and TRBJ2-7; TRBD2 agrees at 7 bases. The CDR3 is 14 amino acids. CDR1 is SNHLY, CDR2 FYNNEI, per germline. The CDR3 sequence is CASTWAAGSCEQYF. CDR3 nucleotide sequence: TGTGCCAGCACCTGGGCAGCGGGATCCTGCGAGCAGTACTTC. The variable domain in full, with the rest retrieved from reference TRBV2 and TRBJ2-7, is EPEVTQTPSHQVTQMGQEVILRCVPISNHLYFYWYRQILGQKVEFLVSFYNNEISEKSEIFDDQFSVERPDGSNFTLKIRSTKLEDSAMYFCASTWAAGSCEQYFGPGTRLTVT.

This chain uses TRBV24-1 with TRBJ2-1, with 10 bases that match TRBD2. The CDR3 loop spans 16 amino acids. Germline V gene sequence: CDR1 KGHDR, CDR2 SFDVKD. Trimming at V came to 0 bases and at J to 5 bases, leaving 3 bases not matched to a gene. The CDR3 nucleotides read TGTGCCACCAGTGATTTGGGGCTAGCGGGGGACAATGAGCAGTTCTTC. Translated: CATSDLGLAGDNEQFF.

The chain links TRBV14 to TRBJ2-1; possibly TRBD1 or TRBD2 for D (5 bases each). The CDR3 is made up of 14 amino acids. V was shortened by 3 bases and J by 7 bases, with 13 bases between the two germline ends. The germline CDR1 and CDR2 sequences are SGHDN and FVKESK. CDR3 sequence: CASSHARWGNEQFF. The DNA of the CDR3 is TGTGCCAGCAGCCATGCAAGGTGGGGGAATGAGCAGTTCTTC.

The rearrangement uses TRBV19 and TRBJ1-2; 8 nucleotides agree with TRBD1. Germline V CDR1 and CDR2: LNHDA, SQIVND (reference sequence). The CDR3 has 15 amino acids. V shed 0 bases and J 3 bases; nucleotides not matched to a gene: 3. The CDR3 protein is CASSIDQGADYGYTF. The CDR3 bases are TGTGCCAGTAGTATAGATCAGGGGGCTGACTATGGCTACACCTTC.